A selection of T cell receptor beta chains follows, all from one sample in a study of cytomegalovirus exposure and HLA in healthy donors. Sequencing was performed with immunoSEQ multiplex PCR; in TCRdb, only in-frame clones are kept and a portion is missing. Here the sample spans 150,000 to 200,000 clones, less than 80% being singletons. Sequenced: PBMCs. The origin of the receptors is a man between 35 and 55 years old in good health and CMV-seronegative. Each CDR3 is given with its conserved first and last residue. D genes are given only for firm matches. The listing skips clone size in some rows; elsewhere it reads once, few, many or a size class.

TRBJ2-1 | - | - | TRBV19 | TGTGCCAGTAGTCAGGATATTTACAATGAGCAGTTCTTC | CASSQDIYNEQFF
TRBJ1-6 | - | TRBD1 | TRBV28 | TGTGCCAGCAGTTTATTCTGGACAGGGGAGCTTCATAATTCACCCCTCCACTTT | CASSLFWTGELHNSPLHF
TRBJ2-2 | - | - | TRBV6-4 | TGTGCCAGCTGTTCGTTCACCGGGGAGCTGTTTTTT | CASCSFTGELFF
TRBJ2-1 | - | TRBD2 | TRBV5-6 | TGTGCCAGCAGCCAGGGACTACCTAACAATGAGCAGTTCTTC | CASSQGLPNNEQFF
TRBJ2-7 | - | - | TRBV4-1 | TGCGCCAGCAGCCGGGCGGGAACCTACGAGCAGTACTTC | CASSRAGTYEQYF
TRBJ1-6 | - | - | TRBV5-1 | TGCGCCAGCAGCTTGGAAGGCAGGGGCAGCTCCTATAATTCACCCCTCCACTTT | CASSLEGRGSSYNSPLHF
TRBJ2-7 | - | - | TRBV18 | TGTGCCAGCTCTCAGACGGGGGGCGGGTCTCCCGTCGAGCAGTACTTC | CASSQTGGGSPVEQYF
TRBJ2-5 | - | - | TRBV18 | TGTGCCAGCTCACCACCGAGCAGGGAAGAGACCCAGTACTTC | CASSPPSREETQYF
TRBJ2-3 | - | TRBD2 | TRBV29-1 | TGCAGCGCCGCCGCCCAGCGGGGGGTCACAGATACGCAGTATTTT | CSAAAQRGVTDTQYF
TRBJ2-2 | - | - | TRBV15 | TGTGCCACCAGCAGAGACCCAACTACCGGGGAGCTGTTTTTT | CATSRDPTTGELFF
TRBJ2-7 | few | TRBD1 | TRBV5-1 | TGCGCCAGCAGCCCAAGGACAGGGGCTTCCTACGAGCAGTACTTC | CASSPRTGASYEQYF
TRBJ2-7 | - | - | TRBV5-1 | TGCGCCAGCAGCTTGGGGTCCACGCGAAACTACGAGCAGTACTTC | CASSLGSTRNYEQYF
TRBJ1-2 | - | TRBD1 | TRBV18 | TGTGCCAGCTCACCAAATATTGAGGACAGGGCCGGCTACACCTTC | CASSPNIEDRAGYTF
TRBJ1-1 | - | TRBD1 | TRBV19 | TGTGCCAGTAGTACGGACAGGGGGCACACTGAAGCTTTCTTT | CASSTDRGHTEAFF
TRBJ2-3 | - | - | TRBV12-2 | TGTGCAAGTCGCTTTATCTGGCGGGAACCCACAGATACGCAGTATTTT | CASRFIWREPTDTQYF
TRBJ1-1 | few | TRBD1 | TRBV19 | TGTGCCAGTAGTCCGGGACAGGGTTTCCTGAACACTGAAGCTTTCTTT | CASSPGQGFLNTEAFF
TRBJ2-7 | - | - | TRBV5-6 | TGTGCCAGCAGCTGGACTATACACCGATACGAGCAGTACTTC | CASSWTIHRYEQYF
TRBJ1-4 | few | TRBD1 | TRBV6-5 | TGTGCCAGCAGGTGGGACAGAACTAATGAAAAACTGTTTTTT | CASRWDRTNEKLFF
TRBJ2-1 | few | TRBD1 | TRBV19 | TGTGCCAGTAGTTCTACGGGACAGGGGTGGAATGAGCAGTTCTTC | CASSSTGQGWNEQFF
TRBJ2-1 | few | TRBD2 | TRBV6-4 | TGTGCCAGCAGTCTCCAGGGACTAGCGAATAAATTGGGGTTATACAATGAGCAGTTCTTC | CASSLQGLANKLGLYNEQFF
TRBJ1-3 | few | - | TRBV30 | TGTGGCACGGGAAGAGGAAACACCATATATTTT | CGTGRGNTIYF
TRBJ2-2 | few | TRBD2 | TRBV2 | TGTGCCAGCAGTGAACTGACTAGCGGGTCCGGGGAGCTGTTTTTT | CASSELTSGSGELFF
TRBJ2-7 | - | TRBD1 | TRBV11-2 | TGTGCCAGCAGCTTAATACCGGGACAGTTCTACGAGCAGTACTTC | CASSLIPGQFYEQYF
TRBJ2-2 | - | - | TRBV2 | TGTGCCAGCAGTGTAGAGGGTTTGGGGACCGGGGAGCTGTTTTTT | CASSVEGLGTGELFF
TRBJ1-2 | - | TRBD1 | TRBV30 | TGTGCCTGGAGTGACAGGGGGCGAAGCTATGGCTACACCTTC | CAWSDRGRSYGYTF
TRBJ1-4 | few | - | TRBV6-5 | TGTGCCAGCAGCCCGACGAGGCCGAATGAAAAACTGTTTTTT | CASSPTRPNEKLFF
TRBJ2-6 | - | - | TRBV11-2 | TGTGCCAGCAGCTACTACAGGGCCCCCCCAAGCTCTGGGGCCAACGTCCTGACTTTC | CASSYYRAPPSSGANVLTF